This TCR beta chain emerged from a study of blood T cells in healthy people across ages. Study-wide context: Every two T cells gave about one barcoded beta molecule via template switching. Whole-study findings and limits: Bulk PBMC profiling left naive and antigen-experienced comparisons inconclusive. Nothing was known about donor CMV status, and this possibly confounded expanded clonotype changes.

Sample-barcoded 5' priming and a J-beta primer mix drove a second PCR of roughly 6 to 12 cycles. TCRdb reprocessed the 5' RACE reads with MiXCR, giving one entry per CDR3 protein. The sample has around 1,900,000 distinct CDR3 sequences; around 40% are singletons. A remark on this clonotype: The antigen is unknown.

The CDR3 extends over 13 amino acids. Germline V gives CDR1 DFQATT, CDR2 SNEGSKA (reference sequence). V dropped 1 base and J dropped 9 bases, with 13 bases sitting between them. Sequenced sample: blood. The clonotype comes from a human donor in good health. V gene TRBV20-1 combines with J gene TRBJ2-1; D may be TRBD2 (5 bases). CDR3 in amino acids: CSARAGLLTEQFF. In DNA form, the CDR3 reads TGCAGTGCTAGAGCAGGACTGCTCACTGAGCAGTTCTTC.